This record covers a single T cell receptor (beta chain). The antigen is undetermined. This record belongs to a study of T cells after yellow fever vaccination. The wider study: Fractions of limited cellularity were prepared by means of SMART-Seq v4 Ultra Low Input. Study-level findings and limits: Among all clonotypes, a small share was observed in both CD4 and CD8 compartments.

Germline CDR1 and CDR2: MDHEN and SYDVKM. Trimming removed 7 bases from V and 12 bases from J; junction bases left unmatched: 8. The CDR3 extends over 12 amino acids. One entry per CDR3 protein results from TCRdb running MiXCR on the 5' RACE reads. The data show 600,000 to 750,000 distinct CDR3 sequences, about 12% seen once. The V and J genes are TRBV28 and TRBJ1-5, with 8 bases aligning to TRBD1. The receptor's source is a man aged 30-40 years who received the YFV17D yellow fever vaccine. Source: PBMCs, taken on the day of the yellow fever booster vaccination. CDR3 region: CASNRPGQVQHF. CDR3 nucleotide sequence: TGTGCCAGCAACCGCCCGGGACAGGTCCAGCATTTT.